This TCR beta chain was recorded in a study of T-cell reconstitution after alpha-beta-depleted transplantation in children. About this clonotype itself: Its antigen is not known.

This CDR3 comprises 18 residues. Trimming pared 3 bases from V and 0 bases from J, leaving 24 bases between. Germline V gene lookup returns CDR1 DFQATT and CDR2 SNEGSKA (reference sequence). For TCRbeta, the library was prepared with unique molecular identifiers. Each CDR3 protein gets one entry after TCRdb re-called the PCR reads with MiXCR. The profile shows around 500,000 distinct CDR3 sequences, 23% of them singletons. Whole-study findings and limits: Some patients showed high day-60 TCRbeta diversity, which derived from surviving recipient T cells and thymic progenitors. The authors attributed T-cell counts and diversity one year after transplant mostly to newly produced T cells. Several hundred expanded graft clones reportedly were the source of alpha-beta T cells about two months after transplant.

This chain connects TRBV20-1 to TRBJ2-7; D is possibly TRBD1 or TRBD2 (7 bases each). This TCR was sampled from a boy less than two years old who had a stem cell transplant for acute myeloid leukemia, so the T cells may come from the graft donor. Specimen: PBMCs, mostly from graft donor cells, collected 360 days after TCRalphabeta/CD19-depleted stem cell transplant. The CDR3 spells CSASSPGGGTASSYEQYF. CDR3 bases: TGCAGTGCTAGCAGCCCTGGGGGGGGGACAGCAAGCTCCTACGAGCAGTACTTC.